The rows below give T cell receptor beta chains drawn from one sample of a study of T cells after yellow fever vaccination. One entry per CDR3 protein, called by TCRdb with MiXCR from the 5' RACE reads. The profile shows approximately 110,000 distinct CDR3 sequences, under 8% of them singletons. This material consisted of CD4+ T cells sorted from PBMCs, taken roughly 10 days after the first yellow fever vaccination. The source of these receptors is a man between 18 and 29 years old who received the YFV17D yellow fever vaccine. CDR3s include the opening cysteine and the closing phenylalanine or tryptophan. Fields, in order: D gene, V gene, clone size, J gene, CDR3 DNA, CDR3 protein. D genes are given only for firm matches. Size is omitted from some rows. Given values are once, few, many or a class for expanded clones.

D: .; V: TRBV7-9; size: .; J: TRBJ1-1; DNA: TGTGCCAGCCTACGAATGGGTTTGAACACTGAAGCTTTCTTT; CDR3: CASLRMGLNTEAFF
D: TRBD1; V: TRBV2; size: many; J: TRBJ2-1; DNA: TGTGCCAGAGGACAGGGTGTAGGTGAGCAGTTCTTC; CDR3: CARGQGVGEQFF
D: TRBD1; V: TRBV10-3; size: few; J: TRBJ2-3; DNA: TGTGCCATCAAAGGGACAGGTAGCACAGATACGCAGTATTTT; CDR3: CAIKGTGSTDTQYF
D: .; V: TRBV23-1; size: many; J: TRBJ1-5; DNA: TGCGCCAGCACTTTGGTTATTAGCAATCAGCCCCAGCATTTT; CDR3: CASTLVISNQPQHF
D: .; V: TRBV9; size: many; J: TRBJ1-6; DNA: TGTGCCAGCAGCGCATCAGGGGCGGGGGGATCACCCCTCCACTTT; CDR3: CASSASGAGGSPLHF
D: .; V: TRBV7-3; size: many; J: TRBJ2-5; DNA: TGTGCCAGCAGCTATGGGGGGGGGCCAGAAGAGACCCAGTACTTC; CDR3: CASSYGGGPEETQYF
D: .; V: TRBV29-1; size: many; J: TRBJ1-1; DNA: TGCAGCGTTGAACCTCGCCTGAACACTGAAGCTTTCTTT; CDR3: CSVEPRLNTEAFF
D: TRBD1; V: TRBV19; size: .; J: TRBJ2-2; DNA: TGTGCCAGTTTACCCGGGACAGCCAACACCGGGGAGCTGTTTTTT; CDR3: CASLPGTANTGELFF
D: .; V: TRBV11-1; size: many; J: TRBJ2-1; DNA: TGTGCCAGCAGCTTAGAAGGCAGGAGAAAGTTCTTC; CDR3: CASSLEGRRKFF
D: TRBD1; V: TRBV19; size: .; J: TRBJ1-2; DNA: TGTGCCAGTTCTTGGACAGGCCTTATGAATGGCTACACCTTC; CDR3: CASSWTGLMNGYTF
D: .; V: TRBV18; size: many; J: TRBJ1-2; DNA: TGTGCCAGCTCACACCGGGGCCCTAACTATGGCTACACCTTC; CDR3: CASSHRGPNYGYTF
D: .; V: TRBV5-1; size: few; J: TRBJ1-2; DNA: TGCGCCAGCAGCTTGGGGGAACGTCGCTACACCTTC; CDR3: CASSLGERRYTF
D: .; V: TRBV20-1; size: many; J: TRBJ2-1; DNA: TGCAGTGCTAGCTGGTATGAGCAGTTCTTC; CDR3: CSASWYEQFF
D: .; V: TRBV4-3; size: many; J: TRBJ1-1; DNA: TGCGCCAGCAGCCAAGATAGGGGGGCAGATGAAGCTTTCTTT; CDR3: CASSQDRGADEAFF
D: .; V: TRBV19; size: many; J: TRBJ1-5; DNA: TGTGCCAGTAGCCCAGACCCCATCTTGTCCCAGCATTTT; CDR3: CASSPDPILSQHF
D: .; V: TRBV11-2; size: many; J: TRBJ1-5; DNA: TGTGCCAGCAGCTTAAAGGGGTTGAAAGATCAGCCCCAGCATTTT; CDR3: CASSLKGLKDQPQHF
D: .; V: TRBV5-5; size: many; J: TRBJ2-7; DNA: TGTGCCAGCAGCTTGGCAGCGGTGGAAAACTACGAGCAGTACTTC; CDR3: CASSLAAVENYEQYF
D: TRBD1; V: TRBV7-2; size: few; J: TRBJ2-7; DNA: TGTGCCAGCAGCAGCGACAGGGACGACGAGCAGTACTTC; CDR3: CASSSDRDDEQYF
D: TRBD1; V: TRBV20-1; size: many; J: TRBJ1-2; DNA: TGCAGTGCTAGAGTTTTGGGACAGGGGGATTCTAACTATGGCTACACCTTC; CDR3: CSARVLGQGDSNYGYTF
D: .; V: TRBV7-2; size: many; J: TRBJ1-1; DNA: TGTGCCAGCAGCTTATCGAGGGACCCGAACACTGAAGCTTTCTTT; CDR3: CASSLSRDPNTEAFF
D: TRBD2; V: TRBV20-1; size: many; J: TRBJ2-7; DNA: TGCAGTTCCCAAGGTTTCCGGGGGGGCTCCTACGAGCAGTACTTC; CDR3: CSSQGFRGGSYEQYF